The 27 T cell receptor beta chains reported below all come from one sample, sequenced in a study of shared clonotypes between healthy human individuals. Sequencing used immunoSEQ multiplex PCR; TCRdb keeps in-frame clones, though not all of them. The top ten hold 0.36% of the sample, which has about 2.4 million clones, 80% to 95% seen once. The sequencing sample was made of naive CD4+ T cells from PBMCs. Documented subset: CD45RA+ positively selected. The origin of the receptors is a man younger than 35 in good health. Some clones in this sample may be carry-over from other donors' samples.

The chain employs TRBV30 and TRBJ2-7; D unclear. Germline V gene sequence: CDR1 GTSNPN, CDR2 SVGIG (reference sequence). There are 15 residues in the CDR3. V lost 4 bases to trimming and J lost 2 bases, with 18 bases between them. CDR3 in amino acids: CAWMAPGSYPYEQYF. CDR3 bases: TGTGCCTGGATGGCCCCGGGTTCCTATCCCTACGAGCAGTACTTC.

The rearrangement links TRBV6-4 to TRBJ2-3; tentative D call: TRBD2 (5 bases). The CDR3 is 13 residues long. V lost 2 bases and J 6 bases, leaving 9 bases between the germline ends. Germline V gene data show CDR1 as MRHNA and CDR2 as SNTAGT. DNA for the CDR3: TGTGCCAGCAGTGACGGAGGTGGGGATACGCAGTATTTT. This codes for CASSDGGGDTQYF.

This clone has just one count. The V gene is TRBV9, the J gene TRBJ2-3; D ambiguous. The CDR3 spans 15 residues. Looked up from germline, CDR1 is SGDLS and CDR2 is YYNGEE. V was clipped by 4 bases and J by 5 bases, with 17 bases between them. The CDR3 loop is CASSPRLVPGDTQYF. Here the CDR3 DNA reads TGTGCCAGCAGCCCCCGACTTGTCCCGGGAGATACGCAGTATTTT.

Remarks on this clone: Additional DNA sequences in this sample encode the identical CDR3. This chain links TRBV5-1 with TRBJ2-2; 7 bases are shared with TRBD1. V shed 0 bases and J 0 bases; nucleotides not matched to a gene: 2. Germline CDR1 is SGHRS and CDR2 is YFSETQ. The CDR3 is 16 residues long. CDR3 amino acids: CASSLAGQPNTGELFF. The CDR3, as DNA: TGCGCCAGCAGCTTGGCGGGACAGCCGAACACCGGGGAGCTGTTTTTT.

The chain joins TRBV19 to TRBJ2-5, with 11 bases that match TRBD2. This CDR3 region has 15 residues. Germline CDR1 and CDR2: LNHDA and SQIVND (reference sequence). J gave up 1 base and V 10 bases, and 8 bases lay outside the gene matches. The CDR3 DNA reads as TGTGCCACCAGGGGGCTAGCGGGAGGCCAAGAGACCCAGTACTTC. This sequence encodes CATRGLAGGQETQYF.

This rearrangement joins TRBV5-1 to TRBJ2-3; TRBD2 is a possible D gene (6 bases). The CDR3 runs 14 residues. Germline CDR1 reads SGHRS; CDR2 reads YFSETQ. V lost 1 base, J lost 4 bases, and 10 bases lay in between. CDR3 sequence (DNA): TGCGCCAGCAGCTTGACGAGCGGGCCAGATACGCAGTATTTT. Its translation: CASSLTSGPDTQYF.

J is TRBJ2-2 and V is TRBV7-9; D is undetermined. This CDR3 comprises 17 residues. The V end was cut by 4 bases, the J end by 1 base, with 16 bases between. The germline V gene has CDR1 SEHNR and CDR2 FQNEAQ (reference sequence). CDR3 DNA: TGTGCCAGCAGCTCACTGGGTGGGAAGAAGAACACCGGGGAGCTGTTTTTT. It translates to CASSSLGGKKNTGELFF.

J is TRBJ1-2 and V is TRBV28; the D is unclear. Germline CDR1 and CDR2: MDHEN and SYDVKM. CDR3 length equals 14 residues. The V end lost 4 bases, the J end lost 5 bases, and 14 bases lay between the germline ends. As DNA, the CDR3 is TGTGCCAGCAGTTCACGGACGGTCCCTTATGGCTACACCTTC. It codes for CASSSRTVPYGYTF.

J is TRBJ1-2 and V is TRBV18; perhaps TRBD1 as D (5 bases). The germline CDR1 and CDR2 sequences are KGHSH and LQKENI. The V gene lost 2 bases and the J gene lost 3 bases, with 10 bases spanning the gap. The CDR3 consists of 14 residues. This CDR3 is CASSPLGDHYGYTF. In DNA form, the CDR3 reads TGTGCCAGCTCACCATTAGGGGATCACTATGGCTACACCTTC.

V and J are TRBV5-1 and TRBJ2-1, with D perhaps TRBD2 (5 bases). The CDR3 loop spans 15 amino acids. Deletions cut 3 bases from V and 0 bases from J, with 10 bases between. Per germline, CDR1 SGHRS and CDR2 YFSETQ. CDR3 sequence: CASSYRESSYNEQFF. The CDR3 DNA reads as TGCGCCAGCAGCTATAGGGAGAGCTCCTACAATGAGCAGTTCTTC.

The chain has TRBV4-3 and TRBJ1-2; TRBD1 matches 9 bases. The J segment lost 2 bases and the V segment lost 0 bases, leaving 10 bases of the junction unmatched. Germline V CDR1 and CDR2: LGHNA, YSLEER. The CDR3 is made up of 18 amino acids. CDR3: CASSQESVSDRGNYGYTF. Written as DNA, the CDR3 is TGCGCCAGCAGCCAAGAAAGCGTGTCTGACAGGGGGAACTATGGCTACACCTTC.

The chain joins TRBV19 to TRBJ2-1; 8 positions match TRBD2. The V gene's germline CDR1 is LNHDA and CDR2 SQIVND (reference sequence). This CDR3 spans 14 amino acids. Trimming took 1 base from V and 8 from J; bases not matched to a gene: 4. CDR3 sequence: CASSIAGGRYEQFF. CDR3 in DNA: TGTGCCAGTAGTATAGCGGGAGGGCGCTATGAGCAGTTCTTC.

V and J are TRBV28 and TRBJ1-2; tentatively, D is TRBD1 (6 bases). The CDR3 is 13 residues long. Deletions cut 4 bases from V and 2 bases from J, with 8 bases between. The germline V gene encodes CDR1 MDHEN and CDR2 SYDVKM. The CDR3 DNA follows: TGTGCCAGCAGTTCGGACAGCAACTATGGCTACACCTTC. It codes for CASSSDSNYGYTF.

The V call is TRBV6-5, the J call TRBJ2-2; maybe TRBD2 (6 bases). Germline CDR1 reads MNHEY; CDR2 reads SVGAGI. The CDR3 length is 14 residues. Between the trimmed V and J ends, which lost 10 bases and 1 base, there was a span of 13 bases. CDR3 nucleotide sequence: TGTGCCAAGTACAGGACTAAGAACACCGGGGAGCTGTTTTTT. It codes for CAKYRTKNTGELFF.

The chain uses TRBV28 and TRBJ2-7, with 12 bases identical to TRBD2. The CDR3 runs to 15 residues. Losses at the gene ends were 6 bases for V and 9 bases for J; bases not matched to a gene: 12. Germline V gene data show CDR1 as MDHEN and CDR2 as SYDVKM. The CDR3 DNA is TGTGCCAGCAGCAGAACGGGACTAGCGGGTTCAGCGCAGTACTTC. As protein: CASSRTGLAGSAQYF.

This rearrangement joins TRBV2 to TRBJ1-2; 12 nucleotides match TRBD1. The germline V gene has CDR1 SNHLY and CDR2 FYNNEI. CDR3 size: 16 residues. The V gene end was trimmed by 6 bases and the J gene end by 5 bases; junction bases not matched to a gene: 10. The CDR3 DNA reads as TGTGCCAGCAGCCTAGTTGGGACAGGGGGCGGATATGGCTACACCTTC. Its translation: CASSLVGTGGGYGYTF. Variable domain in full (rest from reference TRBV2 and TRBJ1-2): EPEVTQTPSHQVTQMGQEVILRCVPISNHLYFYWYRQILGQKVEFLVSFYNNEISEKSEIFDDQFSVERPDGSNFTLKIRSTKLEDSAMYFCASSLVGTGGGYGYTFGSGTRLTVV.

This clone was picked up a small number of times. This CDR3 is CASSDPGDFPQHF. The CDR3 coding sequence is TGTGCCAGCAGTGATCCGGGTGATTTCCCCCAGCATTTT. This sequence joins TRBV6-1 and TRBJ1-5; no clear D gene. The germline V and J ends were trimmed by 3 bases and 10 bases, with 13 bases remaining between them. This CDR3 is 13 amino acids long. The germline gives CDR1 MNHNS, CDR2 SASEGT.

This rearrangement joins TRBV10-3 to TRBJ2-7; possible D gene TRBD2, 5 bases. Trimming took off 10 bases at V and 5 bases at J, with 12 bases between the two ends. Germline CDR1 ENHRY, CDR2 SYGVKD. The CDR3 loop spans 11 amino acids. The DNA of the CDR3 is TGTGCCACGGGCGCGGGTAACGAGCAGTACTTC. Amino acid sequence: CATGAGNEQYF.

The chain combines TRBV4-2 with TRBJ2-5, with 11 positions matching TRBD2. Germline V gives CDR1 LGHNA, CDR2 YNFKEQ. Germline trimming cut 4 bases from V and 0 bases from J; bases unmatched to any gene: 1. This CDR3 has 15 amino acids. DNA for the CDR3: TGTGCCAGCAGCCTGGGACTAGCGGACCAAGAGACCCAGTACTTC. It encodes CASSLGLADQETQYF.

The sample holds a few counts of this clone. The V call is TRBV28, the J call TRBJ2-7; TRBD1 matches at 9 bases. J lost 9 bases, V lost 10 bases, and 10 bases had no gene match. Germline V CDR1 and CDR2: MDHEN, SYDVKM. This CDR3 has 12 amino acids. The CDR3 coding sequence is TGTGCCACTATGGACAGGGGTACGCGGCAGTACTTC. Translating it yields CATMDRGTRQYF. Filled out from reference TRBV28 and TRBJ2-7, the complete variable domain reads DVKVTQSSRYLVKRTGEKVFLECVQDMDHENMFWYRQDPGLGLRLIYFSYDVKMKEKGDIPEGYSVSREKKERFSLILESASTNQTSMYLCATMDRGTRQYFGPGTRLTVT.

The chain's CDR3 is CSVPPAAGSTDTQYF. CDR3 DNA sequence: TGCAGCGTGCCCCCGGCGGCGGGAAGCACAGATACGCAGTATTTT. The rearrangement links TRBV29-1 to TRBJ2-3, with D possibly TRBD2 on 6 matching bases. Trimming shortened V by 6 bases and J by 0 bases, and 16 bases separated the two germline ends. The CDR3 runs to 15 residues. Germline V gene lookup returns CDR1 SQVTM and CDR2 ANQGSEA.

The J gene is TRBJ1-5, the V gene TRBV28, with D tentatively TRBD1 (6 bases). Looked up from germline, CDR1 is MDHEN and CDR2 is SYDVKM. The CDR3 is 15 residues long. V was shortened by 6 bases and J by 1 base, with 13 bases between the two germline ends. The DNA of the CDR3 is TGTGCCAGCAGCGAGGACAGTGGCAGCAATCAGCCCCAGCATTTT. This sequence encodes CASSEDSGSNQPQHF.

The chain carries TRBV6-5 and TRBJ1-5; 7 bases are a match to TRBD1. The CDR3 runs 15 residues. Losses at the gene ends were 6 bases for V and 0 bases for J; bases not matched to a gene: 5. Germline-derived CDR1 and CDR2 are MNHEY and SVGAGI. The CDR3 DNA reads as TGTGCCAGCAGCCGGGACAGATATAGCAATCAGCCCCAGCATTTT. This translates into CASSRDRYSNQPQHF.

This rearrangement joins TRBV15 to TRBJ1-5, with a weak D call TRBD1 (5 bases). This CDR3 spans 15 amino acids. Germline V gene sequence: CDR1 LNHNV, CDR2 YYDKDF (reference sequence). The V gene lost 5 bases and the J gene lost 0 bases, with 11 bases spanning the gap. CDR3 bases: TGTGCCACCAGCGTGGGGGGGTATAGCAATCAGCCCCAGCATTTT. Translated: CATSVGGYSNQPQHF.

Details on this clone: Other DNA sequences in this sample translate to the same CDR3. V and J are TRBV6-5 and TRBJ2-7; 9 bases line up with TRBD1. The germline V gene encodes CDR1 MNHEY and CDR2 SVGAGI. The CDR3 totals 13 residues. Trimming removed 5 bases from V and 3 bases from J; junction bases left unmatched: 2. The CDR3 here is CASSRDRVYEQYF. The CDR3 bases are TGTGCCAGCAGTCGGGACAGGGTCTACGAGCAGTACTTC.

This clone came up once. This sequence joins TRBV5-1 and TRBJ2-4, with 7 bases lining up with TRBD2. The CDR3 is 16 residues long. The ends lost 0 bases at V and 0 bases at J; junction bases unmatched: 3. Germline values: CDR1 SGHRS, CDR2 YFSETQ. CDR3 loop: CASSLGSSGAKNIQYF. Written as DNA, the CDR3 is TGCGCCAGCAGCTTGGGGTCTAGCGGAGCCAAAAACATTCAGTACTTC.

The gene calls are TRBV5-1 and TRBJ2-7; 10 bases align to TRBD1. This CDR3 is built from 16 residues. CDR1 is SGHRS, CDR2 YFSETQ, per germline. V lost 1 base, J lost 4 bases, and 8 bases stayed unmatched. CDR3 bases: TGCGCCAGCAGCTTGCTCCCGGGACAGGGGTCATACGAGCAGTACTTC. Translating it yields CASSLLPGQGSYEQYF.